The clone carrying this T cell receptor beta chain has a count of ten or more. This sample is part of a study of T-cell reconstitution after alpha-beta-depleted transplantation in children. Preparation of the TCRbeta library was carried out with unique molecular identifiers. TCRdb redid the calling of the PCR reads with MiXCR, one entry per CDR3 protein. The data show around 270,000 distinct CDR3 sequences, with over 9.5% seen just once and 7.5% held by the top ten. The CDR3 runs 14 residues. Germline-derived CDR1 and CDR2 are SGHRS and YFSETQ. V gave up 3 bases and J gave up 0 bases, with 9 bases separating them.

This chain uses TRBV5-1 with TRBJ2-5; D call uncertain. Sequencing used PBMCs, obtained before TCRalphabeta/CD19-depleted stem cell transplant. This clonotype was sampled from a boy in the first two years of life with acute myeloid leukemia, due to receive a stem cell transplant. CDR3 DNA: TGCGCCAGCAGCTCCTGGGCGAACCAAGAGACCCAGTACTTC. It is translated as CASSSWANQETQYF.